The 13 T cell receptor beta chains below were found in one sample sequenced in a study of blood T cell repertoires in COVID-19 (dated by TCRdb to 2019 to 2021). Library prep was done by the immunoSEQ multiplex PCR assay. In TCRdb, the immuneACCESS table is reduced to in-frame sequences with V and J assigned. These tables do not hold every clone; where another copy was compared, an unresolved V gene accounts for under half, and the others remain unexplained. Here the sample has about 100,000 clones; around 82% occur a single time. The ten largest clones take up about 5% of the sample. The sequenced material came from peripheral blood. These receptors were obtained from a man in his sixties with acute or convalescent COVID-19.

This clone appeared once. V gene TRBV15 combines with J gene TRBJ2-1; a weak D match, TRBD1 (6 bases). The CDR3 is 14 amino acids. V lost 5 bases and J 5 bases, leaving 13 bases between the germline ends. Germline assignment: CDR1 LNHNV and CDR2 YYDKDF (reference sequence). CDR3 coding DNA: TGTGCCACCAGCCCCGGGGACATACACAATGAGCAGTTCTTC. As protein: CATSPGDIHNEQFF.

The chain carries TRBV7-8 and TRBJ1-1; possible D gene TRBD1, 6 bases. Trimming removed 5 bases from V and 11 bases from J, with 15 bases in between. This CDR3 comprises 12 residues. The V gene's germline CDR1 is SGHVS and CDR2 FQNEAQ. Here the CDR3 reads CASSPTGLRAFF. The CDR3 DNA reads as TGTGCCAGCAGCCCCACAGGGTTGCGGGCTTTCTTT. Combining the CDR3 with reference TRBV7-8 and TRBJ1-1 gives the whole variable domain GAGVSQSPRYKVAKRGQDVALRCDPISGHVSLFWYQQALGQGPEFLTYFQNEAQLDKSGLPSDRFFAERPEGSVSTLKIQRTQQEDSAVYLCASSPTGLRAFFGQGTRLTVV.

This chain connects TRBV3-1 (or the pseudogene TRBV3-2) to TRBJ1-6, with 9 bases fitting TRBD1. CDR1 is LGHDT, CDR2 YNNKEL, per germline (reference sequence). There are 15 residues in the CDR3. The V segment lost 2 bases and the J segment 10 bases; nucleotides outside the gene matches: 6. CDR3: CASSQTQGARSPLHF. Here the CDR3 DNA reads TGTGCCAGCAGCCAAACACAGGGGGCGCGGTCACCCCTCCACTTT.

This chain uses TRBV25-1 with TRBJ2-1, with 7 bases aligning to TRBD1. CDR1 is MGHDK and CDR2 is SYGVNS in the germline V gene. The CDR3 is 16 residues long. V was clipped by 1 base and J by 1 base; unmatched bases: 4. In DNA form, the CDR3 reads TGTGCCAGCAGTGAATCCAGGGGGTTTTCCTACAATGAGCAGTTCTTC. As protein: CASSESRGFSYNEQFF.

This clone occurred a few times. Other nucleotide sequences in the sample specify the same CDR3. DNA of the CDR3: TGCGCCAGCAGCTTTAGCGGGGCCTACAATGAGCAGTTCTTC. This codes for CASSFSGAYNEQFF. The rearrangement joins TRBV5-1 to TRBJ2-1; 8 bases map to TRBD2. CDR1 is SGHRS, CDR2 YFSETQ, per germline. The CDR3 totals 14 residues. The V segment lost 2 bases and the J segment 2 bases; nucleotides outside the gene matches: 0.

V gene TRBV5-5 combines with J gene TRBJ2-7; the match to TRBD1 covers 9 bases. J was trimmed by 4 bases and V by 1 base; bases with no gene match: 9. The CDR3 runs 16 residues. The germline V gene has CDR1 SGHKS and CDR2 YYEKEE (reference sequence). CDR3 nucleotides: TGTGCCAGCAGCTTGATACAGGGACAGGGACTTTACGAGCAGTACTTC. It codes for CASSLIQGQGLYEQYF. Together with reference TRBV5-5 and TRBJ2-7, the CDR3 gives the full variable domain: DAGVTQSPTHLIKTRGQQVTLRCSPISGHKSVSWYQQVLGQGPQFIFQYYEKEERGRGNFPDRFSARQFPNYSSELNVNALLLGDSALYLCASSLIQGQGLYEQYFGPGTRLTVT.

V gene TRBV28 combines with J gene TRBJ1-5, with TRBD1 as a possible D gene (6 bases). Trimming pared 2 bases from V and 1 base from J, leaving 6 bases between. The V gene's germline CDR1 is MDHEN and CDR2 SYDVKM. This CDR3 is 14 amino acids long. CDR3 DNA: TGTGCCAGCAGTTTAGGACAGAGCAATCAGCCCCAGCATTTT. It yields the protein CASSLGQSNQPQHF.

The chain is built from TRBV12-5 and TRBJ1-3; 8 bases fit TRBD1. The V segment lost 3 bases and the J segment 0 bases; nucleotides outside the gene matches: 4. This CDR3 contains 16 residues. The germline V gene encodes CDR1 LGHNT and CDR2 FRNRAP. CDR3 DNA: TGTGCTAGTGGTTTCGCCAGGGGGCCCTCTGGAAACACCATATATTTT. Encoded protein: CASGFARGPSGNTIYF.

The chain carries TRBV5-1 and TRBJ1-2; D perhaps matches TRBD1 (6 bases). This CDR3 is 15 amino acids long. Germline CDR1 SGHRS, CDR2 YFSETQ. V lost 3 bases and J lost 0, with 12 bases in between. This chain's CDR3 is CASSSLTGSNYGYTF. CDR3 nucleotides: TGCGCCAGCAGCTCCCTTACAGGGTCTAACTATGGCTACACCTTC.

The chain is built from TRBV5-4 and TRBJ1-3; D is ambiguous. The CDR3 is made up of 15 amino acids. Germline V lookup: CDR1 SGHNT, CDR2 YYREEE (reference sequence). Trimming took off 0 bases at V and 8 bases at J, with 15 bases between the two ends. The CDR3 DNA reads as TGTGCCAGCAGCTTGGGCCCAGCAGGATTTGACACCATATATTTT. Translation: CASSLGPAGFDTIYF.

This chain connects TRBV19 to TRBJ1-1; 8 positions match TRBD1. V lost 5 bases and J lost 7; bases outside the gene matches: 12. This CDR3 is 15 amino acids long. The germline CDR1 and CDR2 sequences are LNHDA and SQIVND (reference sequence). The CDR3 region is CASSSPSRTGFEAFF. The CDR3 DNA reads TGTGCCAGTAGTTCCCCGTCCCGGACAGGGTTTGAAGCTTTCTTT.

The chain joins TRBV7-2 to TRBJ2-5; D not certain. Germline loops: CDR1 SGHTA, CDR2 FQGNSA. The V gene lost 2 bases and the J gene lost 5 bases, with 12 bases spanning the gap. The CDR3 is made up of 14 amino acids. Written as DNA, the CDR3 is TGTGCCAGCAGCTTATATGGGTCGGGTGAGACCCAGTACTTC. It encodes CASSLYGSGETQYF.

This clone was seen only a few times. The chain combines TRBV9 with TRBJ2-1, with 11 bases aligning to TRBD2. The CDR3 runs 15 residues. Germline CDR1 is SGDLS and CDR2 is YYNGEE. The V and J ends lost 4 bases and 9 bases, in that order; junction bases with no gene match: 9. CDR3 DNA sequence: TGTGCCAGCAGCTTTAGCGGGGGGGCGGGAGTTGAGCAGTTCTTC. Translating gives CASSFSGGAGVEQFF.